This T cell receptor (beta chain) was identified in a study of T-cell reconstitution after alpha-beta-depleted transplantation in children. The CDR3 covers 15 residues. This clonotype has a count of ten or more. The antigen is unknown. The study's findings and limits: Diversity of TCRbeta at day 60 was high in some patients, arising from surviving recipient T cells and thymic progenitors. About two months after transplant, alpha-beta T cells reportedly came from several hundred expanded graft clones.

As it was prepared, the TCRbeta library received unique molecular identifiers. A single record per CDR3 protein comes from TCRdb applying MiXCR to the PCR reads. The data contain roughly 76,000 distinct CDR3 sequences, about a tenth of them seen just once; the ten biggest clones take up about 12%. The chain has TRBV21-1 and TRBJ2-7; the table assigns TRBD1, which was not confirmed against the DNA. TRBV21-1 is marked as a pseudogene. The specimen comprised PBMCs, sampled before TCRalphabeta/CD19-depleted stem cell transplant. This clonotype originated in a boy younger than 18 with acute myeloid leukemia, due to receive a stem cell transplant. The CDR3 reads CASSTRDRTSYEQYV. DNA for the CDR3: TGTGCCAGCAGCACCCGGGACAGGACTTCCTACGAGCAGTACGTC.